This TCR beta chain was observed in a study of Ad26.COV2.S vaccination and SARS-CoV-2 variants. Study at large: Donor was one of the participants in the Ad26.COV2.S arm of the COV1001 trial.

Regarding treatment: around 19 received Ad26.COV2.S at low or high dose, single or two shots; 5 received placebo; per-sample allocation not given. Following the first vaccine or placebo injection, samples were taken on day 63. V was clipped by 7 bases and J by 2 bases, with 8 bases between them. This CDR3 has 13 residues. CDR1 and CDR2 (germline): MNHEY, SMNVEV (reference sequence). The repertoire was sequenced with immunoSEQ multiplex PCR; TCRdb's copy has only in-frame clones and lacks some. This table has around 400,000 clones, around 91% appearing once. This clone appeared once. The antigen remains undetermined. General study results and limits: People given the vaccine had a wider spike-specific TCR breadth than placebo recipients did. Comparable non-spike TCR breadth was observed in vaccine and placebo recipients. Substantial breadth in spike-specific CD8+ and CD4+ T cell responses was reportedly seen after vaccination.

The rearrangement uses TRBV27 and TRBJ1-4; D uncertain. The clonotype comes from a person between 18 and 60 years old who received the Ad26.COV2.S COVID-19 vaccine or a placebo. The material sequenced was peripheral blood, taken in a trial of Ad26.COV2.S vaccine versus placebo. In DNA form, the CDR3 reads TGTGCCAGCAACGGGCTTACTAATGAAAAACTGTTTTTT. Protein product: CASNGLTNEKLFF. Supplemented by reference TRBV27 and TRBJ1-4, the full variable domain reads EAQVTQNPRYLITVTGKKLTVTCSQNMNHEYMSWYRQDPGLGLRQIYYSMNVEVTDKGDVPEGYKVSRKEKRNFPLILESPSPNQTSLYFCASNGLTNEKLFFGSGTQLSVL.